These 23 T cell receptor beta chains were sequenced from one sample in a study of blood T cells in healthy people across ages. Together with a sample-barcoded 5' primer, a J-beta primer mix was included in a second PCR lasting about 6 to 11 cycles. Via MiXCR, TCRdb re-called the 5' RACE reads, giving one row per CDR3 protein. The data show roughly 1.5 million distinct CDR3 sequences, with 35% to 45% seen just once and approximately 4% held by the top ten. The sample comprised blood. The receptors here all came from a woman younger than 30 in good health.

This clonotype appeared a few times. V usage is TRBV12-3 or TRBV12-4 and J usage is TRBJ2-1; perhaps D is TRBD1 or TRBD2 (5 bases each). This CDR3 has 16 residues. Trimming took 5 bases from V and 6 from J, leaving 20 bases between them. The CDR3 nucleotides read TGTGCCAGCAGTCCGAGGGGCAGGTTGCATCGCAATGAGCAGTTCTTC. Protein product: CASSPRGRLHRNEQFF.

J is TRBJ2-7 and V is TRBV5-1; 10 nucleotides align to TRBD2. Germline V CDR1 and CDR2: SGHRS, YFSETQ. The CDR3 totals 14 residues. J was trimmed by 1 base and V by 6 bases; bases with no gene match: 4. The CDR3 sequence: CASKLAGGSYEQYF. The CDR3 DNA reads as TGCGCCAGCAAGTTAGCGGGGGGTTCCTACGAGCAGTACTTC.

Of note for this clonotype: Its ends do not fully match the called genes, so a read error is possible. The chain uses TRBV6-5 and TRBJ2-1; D may be TRBD2 (6 bases). The CDR3 covers 14 residues. Germline V gives CDR1 MNHEY, CDR2 SVGAGI. The DNA of the CDR3 is TGTGCCAGCAGTCCGGGGGATGGACTCAATGTGCAGTTCTTC. Its protein is CASSPGDGLNVQFF.

The chain has TRBV6-1 and TRBJ1-5, with D possibly being TRBD1 (6 bases). Germline V gene data show CDR1 as MNHNS and CDR2 as SASEGT. V was shortened by 3 bases and J by 2 bases, with 14 bases between the two germline ends. This CDR3 is built from 16 residues. CDR3 bases: TGTGCCAGCAGTGAGGTAGGGGGGCGAGGCAATCAGCCCCAGCATTTT. Its protein is CASSEVGGRGNQPQHF.

The chain recombines TRBV9 with TRBJ2-1, with 9 bases aligning to TRBD2. Germline V gene sequence: CDR1 SGDLS, CDR2 YYNGEE. The V segment lost 0 bases and the J segment 7 bases; nucleotides outside the gene matches: 8. The CDR3 is 16 residues long. This chain's CDR3 is CASSVVGSGRSNEQFF. For the CDR3, the DNA is TGTGCCAGCAGCGTAGTCGGGAGCGGGAGGTCTAATGAGCAGTTCTTC. Based on the CDR3 plus reference TRBV9 and TRBJ2-1, the full variable domain is DSGVTQTPKHLITATGQRVTLRCSPRSGDLSVYWYQQSLDQGLQFLIQYYNGEERAKGNILERFSAQQFPDLHSELNLSSLELGDSALYFCASSVVGSGRSNEQFFGPGTRLTVL.

The J gene is TRBJ2-2, the V gene TRBV11-2; the D gene is possibly TRBD1 (6 bases). With 7 bases removed from V and 5 bases from J, the gap between germline ends came to 17 bases. CDR1 and CDR2 (germline): SGHAT, FQNNGV. This CDR3 region has 15 residues. For the CDR3, the DNA is TGTGCCAGCAACTATCTAAATGGACAGACCGGGGAGCTGTTTTTT. Its protein is CASNYLNGQTGELFF.

The V and J genes are TRBV7-2 and TRBJ2-3; 13 nucleotides line up with TRBD2. Germline CDR1 and CDR2: SGHTA and FQGNSA. This CDR3 spans 16 amino acids. V dropped 4 bases and J dropped 0; count of bases not matched to a gene: 1. CDR3 loop: CASSWTSGGSTDTQYF. The DNA of the CDR3 is TGTGCCAGCAGCTGGACTAGCGGGGGTAGCACAGATACGCAGTATTTT. The full variable domain, completed using reference TRBV7-2 and TRBJ2-3, is GAGVSQSPSNKVTEKGKDVELRCDPISGHTALYWYRQSLGQGLEFLIYFQGNSAPDKSGLPSDRFSAERTGGSVSTLTIQRTQQEDSAVYLCASSWTSGGSTDTQYFGPGTRLTVL.

A few counts support this clonotype. V gene TRBV5-1 combines with J gene TRBJ2-2; no reliable D call. Germline V gene sequence: CDR1 SGHRS, CDR2 YFSETQ. The length of the CDR3 is 17 residues. Trimming shortened V by 8 bases and J by 0 bases, and 20 bases separated the two germline ends. As DNA, the CDR3 is TGCGCCAGAGGGATCGCCGCAGCTCCATCGAACACCGGGGAGCTGTTTTTT. Its translation is CARGIAAAPSNTGELFF.

The V call is TRBV5-1, the J call TRBJ1-1; no firm D call. Germline V gene sequence: CDR1 SGHRS, CDR2 YFSETQ. The V gene lost 0 bases and the J gene lost 8 bases, with 11 bases spanning the gap. The CDR3 has 13 amino acids. The CDR3 here is CASSLVAASEAFF. CDR3 DNA: TGCGCCAGCAGCTTGGTAGCAGCGAGCGAAGCTTTCTTT.

The CDR3 is CASRPGTGSYNEQFF. The CDR3 bases are TGTGCCAGCAGGCCCGGGACAGGGTCTTACAATGAGCAGTTCTTC. This chain uses TRBV6-1 with TRBJ2-1, with 9 bases lining up with TRBD1. J was trimmed by 4 bases and V by 6 bases; bases with no gene match: 7. The CDR3 loop spans 15 amino acids. The germline V gene encodes CDR1 MNHNS and CDR2 SASEGT.

The rearrangement joins TRBV7-9 to TRBJ1-5; 10 bases align to TRBD1. This CDR3 comprises 15 residues. The trim removed 5 bases at V and 1 base at J, leaving 2 bases unmatched. Per the germline V gene, CDR1 is SEHNR and CDR2 is FQNEAQ (reference sequence). CDR3 in amino acids: CASSMGQGSNQPQHF. CDR3 coding DNA: TGTGCCAGCAGCATGGGACAGGGGAGCAATCAGCCCCAGCATTTT.

This rearrangement joins TRBV6-5 to TRBJ1-2; TRBD1 agrees at 7 bases. This CDR3 is built from 17 residues. Trimming took 1 base from V and 0 from J; bases not matched to a gene: 8. Germline V lookup: CDR1 MNHEY, CDR2 SVGAGI. CDR3 in amino acids: CASSYLTTGAPNYGYTF. The CDR3 DNA sequence: TGTGCCAGCAGTTACTTAACTACAGGGGCGCCTAACTATGGCTACACCTTC.

J is TRBJ2-1 and V is TRBV3-1, with a weak D call TRBD2 (7 bases). The CDR3 consists of 15 residues. Trimming removed 2 bases at V and 7 bases at J, with 15 bases between. CDR1 and CDR2 from the germline V gene are LGHDT and YNNKEL (reference sequence). CDR3 DNA sequence: TGTGCCAGCAGCCAAAGGGAGGGGGAGAAGAATGAGCAGTTCTTC. It encodes CASSQREGEKNEQFF.

This clonotype was recorded at least ten times. The chain uses TRBV12-3 or TRBV12-4 and TRBJ2-1, with D hard to call. The V end was cut by 6 bases, the J end by 8 bases, with 5 bases between. The length of the CDR3 is 10 residues. The CDR3 spells CASSGHEQFF. The CDR3 DNA is TGTGCCAGCAGCGGTCATGAGCAGTTCTTC.

J is TRBJ2-3 and V is TRBV24-1, with D possibly being TRBD2 (6 bases). Trimming took off 9 bases at V and 2 bases at J, with 14 bases between the two ends. The CDR3 runs 14 residues. The germline V gene encodes CDR1 KGHDR and CDR2 SFDVKD. The CDR3 loop is CATGGASNTDTQYF. As DNA, the CDR3 is TGTGCCACCGGAGGGGCAAGCAACACAGATACGCAGTATTTT.

V gene TRBV24-1 combines with J gene TRBJ1-5, with no clear D. Germline V gene lookup returns CDR1 KGHDR and CDR2 SFDVKD. V was pared by 5 bases and J by 3 bases, with 7 bases between. The CDR3 is 13 residues long. CDR3 nucleotide sequence: TGTGCCACCAGTGCAGCTATCAATCAGCCCCAGCATTTT. Translating gives CATSAAINQPQHF.

The gene calls are TRBV28 and TRBJ2-5, with D unresolved. Germline V gene data show CDR1 as MDHEN and CDR2 as SYDVKM. There are 13 residues in the CDR3. The V gene lost 2 bases and the J gene lost 7 bases, with 11 bases spanning the gap. The CDR3: CASSLVHRGTQYF. The CDR3 region has the DNA TGTGCCAGCAGTTTAGTACACCGCGGGACCCAGTACTTC.

The chain carries TRBV12-3 or TRBV12-4 and TRBJ2-7; 8 bases match TRBD1. The J segment lost 5 bases and the V segment lost 7 bases, leaving 10 bases of the junction unmatched. CDR3 length: 14 residues. The CDR3 DNA reads as TGTGCCAGCACAAAGACAGGGGACTTCAACGAGCAGTACTTC. Its translation: CASTKTGDFNEQYF.

The chain is built from TRBV5-6 and TRBJ2-3, with D possibly matching TRBD2 (5 bases). Deletions cut 3 bases from V and 2 bases from J, with 19 bases between. The V gene's germline CDR1 is SGHDT and CDR2 YYEEEE. The CDR3 consists of 17 residues. The CDR3 DNA reads TGTGCCAGCAGCTCCCGGAGAGGGCGGCCATACACAGATACGCAGTATTTT. Protein product: CASSSRRGRPYTDTQYF.

The chain joins TRBV19 to TRBJ1-2; no clear D gene. V shed 3 bases and J shed 3 bases, with 8 bases lying between them. Germline V gene lookup returns CDR1 LNHDA and CDR2 SQIVND (reference sequence). The length of the CDR3 is 13 residues. The CDR3 sequence: CASSIRNYYGYTF. CDR3 in DNA: TGTGCCAGTAGTATTCGTAATTACTATGGCTACACCTTC.

V gene TRBV7-2 combines with J gene TRBJ2-7; 9 positions agree with TRBD2. Trimming cost V 5 bases and J 7 bases; bases outside gene matches: 12. The V gene's germline CDR1 is SGHTA and CDR2 FQGNSA. The CDR3 length is 15 residues. The CDR3 bases are TGTGCCAGCAGCCGTCGTGTTAGCGGGAGTTATGAGCAGTACTTC. This sequence encodes CASSRRVSGSYEQYF.

This clonotype has just a few counts. The chain links TRBV27 to TRBJ1-2; D is perhaps TRBD1 (6 bases). The CDR3 is 13 amino acids. The ends were cut back, 4 bases at V and 7 bases at J, with 13 bases in the middle. From germline, CDR1 is MNHEY and CDR2 SMNVEV (reference sequence). DNA for the CDR3: TGTGCCAGCAGTTCCCCAGGACAGCTTGGCTACACCTTC. Translating gives CASSSPGQLGYTF.

In its sample, this clonotype was seen a few times. The rearrangement joins TRBV10-3 to TRBJ2-5; possible D gene TRBD2, 5 bases. Deletions cut 2 bases from V and 2 bases from J, with 6 bases between. The CDR3 is made up of 13 amino acids. The V gene's germline CDR1 is ENHRY and CDR2 SYGVKD. The CDR3 here is CAISETGQETQYF. The CDR3 DNA reads TGTGCCATCAGTGAGACGGGACAAGAGACCCAGTACTTC.